The clone carrying this T cell receptor beta chain was counted between two and nine times. Antigen specificity is unknown. This record comes from a study of cytomegalovirus exposure and HLA in healthy donors. V gave up 4 bases and J gave up 9 bases; unmatched junction bases: 15. The CDR3 length is 16 residues. CDR1 is LGHNA and CDR2 is YNFKEQ in the germline V gene. General observations from the study: Sequences of the TCR beta chain were said to predict the HLA-A and HLA-B alleles of most subjects accurately. Researchers catalogued some 160 TCR beta chains as cytomegalovirus-associated. CMV serostatus alone was available as immune exposure information.

The PCR ran on 60 Vbeta and 13 Jbeta primers. Sequenced by immunoSEQ multiplex PCR; TCRdb stores in-frame clones only, minus some. The repertoire holds approximately 110,000 clones, 50% to 70% seen once, with 3.5% to 4% in the top ten. Sequencing was done on a sample of PBMCs. The TCR was taken from a man aged 25 to 40 in good health and CMV-seropositive. This chain joins TRBV4-2 and TRBJ1-1, with 9 bases lining up with TRBD1. The CDR3 nucleotides are TGTGCCAGCAGCCCACTAATTCATACCGGGACAGGGAAAGCTTTCTTT. It yields the protein CASSPLIHTGTGKAFF.